The 18 T cell receptor beta chains below come from one sample, sequenced in a study of early T cells in non-severe SARS-CoV-2 infection. TCRdb called the 5' RACE reads again in MiXCR, with one record for every CDR3 protein. This table has 32,000 or so distinct CDR3 sequences, about 5% appearing once. The sequencing input was whole blood. All receptors come from an adult who was a healthcare worker with PCR-confirmed SARS-CoV-2 infection or an uninfected control (not recorded which).

This clonotype was picked up many times. This chain uses TRBV6-1 with TRBJ2-2, with a tentative D call TRBD2 (5 bases). The CDR3 totals 16 residues. Deletions cut 2 bases from V and 2 bases from J, with 12 bases between. Germline V gene data show CDR1 as MNHNS and CDR2 as SASEGT. The CDR3 DNA sequence: TGTGCCAGCAGTGAACCAGCCGGGGTTAACACCGGGGAGCTGTTTTTT. Translated, it gives CASSEPAGVNTGELFF.

In its sample, this clonotype was seen a few times. This chain links TRBV5-6 with TRBJ1-2; 7 bases are shared with TRBD1. Germline V gene lookup returns CDR1 SGHDT and CDR2 YYEEEE. This CDR3 region has 15 residues. V gave up 4 bases and J gave up 1 base; unmatched junction bases: 7. In DNA, the CDR3 is TGTGCCAGCAGCCAGACGGGACAGCTTAACTATGGCTACACCTTC. It yields the protein CASSQTGQLNYGYTF.

This clonotype was detected ten times or more. V and J are TRBV20-1 and TRBJ1-1, with 11 bases aligning to TRBD1. CDR1 and CDR2 (germline): DFQATT, SNEGSKA (reference sequence). V lost 1 base and J lost 5; bases outside the gene matches: 3. This CDR3 comprises 14 residues. The CDR3 sequence: CSARGDRGRTEAFF. In DNA, the CDR3 is TGCAGTGCTAGAGGGGACAGGGGGAGAACTGAAGCTTTCTTT.

This clonotype showed up many times. The chain combines TRBV4-3 with TRBJ2-3; unclear D gene. V shed 0 bases and J shed 5 bases, with 9 bases lying between them. The CDR3 runs 14 residues. The V gene's germline CDR1 is LGHNA and CDR2 YSLEER. CDR3 sequence: CASSQDRRKDTQYF. The CDR3 DNA follows: TGCGCCAGCAGCCAAGATCGACGCAAAGATACGCAGTATTTT.

This clonotype was counted a few times. This chain connects TRBV4-3 to TRBJ2-7; D possibly corresponds to TRBD1 (5 bases). The CDR3 runs 14 residues. V was pared by 0 bases and J by 3 bases, with 9 bases between. Looked up from germline, CDR1 is LGHNA and CDR2 is YSLEER. DNA for the CDR3: TGCGCCAGCAGCCAAGATTGGCAGGGCTACGAGCAGTACTTC. It translates to CASSQDWQGYEQYF.

A note on this clonotype: This could be a read error, since a much larger clone is one nucleotide away. This chain connects TRBV16 to TRBJ1-5, with D hard to call. Germline values: CDR1 KGHSY, CDR2 FQNENV. There are 12 residues in the CDR3. The CDR3 sequence is CASGQLARSQHF. CDR3 sequence (DNA): TGTGCCAGCGGCCAATTGGCACGCTCCCAGCATTTT.

This clonotype was seen ten or more times. The chain carries TRBV5-1 and TRBJ1-4, with D hard to call. Trimming removed 0 bases from V and 10 bases from J, with 13 bases in between. This CDR3 contains 14 residues. Germline V lookup: CDR1 SGHRS, CDR2 YFSETQ. CDR3 protein: CASSLGEGIGKLFF. In DNA, the CDR3 is TGCGCCAGCAGCTTGGGGGAAGGGATTGGAAAACTGTTTTTT.

The chain joins TRBV5-1 to TRBJ1-2, with no clear D. Germline V CDR1 and CDR2: SGHRS, YFSETQ. The V and J ends lost 3 bases and 3 bases respectively, with 12 bases between them. The CDR3 has 14 residues. CDR3 sequence reads: CASSSLDGYYGYTF. CDR3 in DNA: TGCGCCAGCAGCTCCTTGGACGGATACTATGGCTACACCTTC. The whole variable domain, filled in from reference TRBV5-1 and TRBJ1-2, reads KAGVTQTPRYLIKTRGQQVTLSCSPISGHRSVSWYQQTPGQGLQFLFEYFSETQRNKGNFPGRFSGRQFSNSRSEMNVSTLELGDSALYLCASSSLDGYYGYTFGSGTRLTVV.

This clonotype has a count of ten or more. The chain carries TRBV9 and TRBJ2-3; D is uncertain. The V gene's germline CDR1 is SGDLS and CDR2 YYNGEE. Trimming pared 4 bases from V and 3 bases from J, leaving 21 bases between. The CDR3 loop spans 17 amino acids. CDR3 in amino acids: CASSSRNGQPETDTQYF. The CDR3 DNA sequence: TGTGCCAGCAGCTCACGAAATGGCCAACCGGAGACAGATACGCAGTATTTT.

This clonotype was found a few times. This chain joins TRBV6-6 and TRBJ1-2; 7 bases are shared with TRBD1. Per the germline V gene, CDR1 is MNHNY and CDR2 is SVGAGI (reference sequence). This CDR3 has 15 residues. The V and J ends lost 7 bases and 5 bases, in that order; junction bases with no gene match: 13. The CDR3, as DNA: TGTGCCAGCAAACAGGGACAGCGAATGTGGTATGGCTACACCTTC. Translation: CASKQGQRMWYGYTF.

This clonotype was found a few times. V is TRBV2 and J is TRBJ2-1, with D perhaps assigned TRBD1 or TRBD2 (5 bases each). Germline CDR1 SNHLY, CDR2 FYNNEI. With 6 bases removed from V and 0 bases from J, the gap between germline ends came to 12 bases. The CDR3 extends over 15 amino acids. The CDR3, as DNA: TGTGCCAGCAGACGGGACCTGAGCTCCTACAATGAGCAGTTCTTC. It specifies CASRRDLSSYNEQFF. Full variable domain (remainder filled in from reference TRBV2 and TRBJ2-1): EPEVTQTPSHQVTQMGQEVILRCVPISNHLYFYWYRQILGQKVEFLVSFYNNEISEKSEIFDDQFSVERPDGSNFTLKIRSTKLEDSAMYFCASRRDLSSYNEQFFGPGTRLTVL.

This clonotype was seen ten or more times. V usage is TRBV10-3 and J usage is TRBJ2-7; tentative D call: TRBD1 (6 bases). CDR3 size: 15 residues. The V end was cut by 4 bases, the J end by 1 base, with 14 bases between. The germline V gene encodes CDR1 ENHRY and CDR2 SYGVKD. In DNA, the CDR3 is TGTGCCATCAGTGCCGGGACAACCGGTTCCTACGAGCAGTACTTC. Protein sequence: CAISAGTTGSYEQYF.

The sample holds many counts of this clonotype. This rearrangement joins TRBV10-3 to TRBJ1-6, with D tentatively TRBD1 (6 bases). V gave up 6 bases and J gave up 9 bases, with 15 bases separating them. Germline V CDR1 and CDR2: ENHRY, SYGVKD. The CDR3 length is 14 residues. The DNA for the CDR3 is TGTGCCATCAGGCAGGACAGCAACCTTTCACCCCTCCACTTT. It is translated as CAIRQDSNLSPLHF.

This clonotype was detected ten times or more. This chain joins TRBV3-1 and TRBJ2-1, with D perhaps matching TRBD1 or TRBD2 (5 bases each). This CDR3 spans 13 amino acids. V shed 7 bases and J shed 13 bases, with 20 bases lying between them. Germline V gives CDR1 LGHDT, CDR2 YNNKEL (reference sequence). The CDR3 nucleotides are TGTGCCAGCACCAATGCAGCCGGGACCCTCCAGTTCTTC. It is translated as CASTNAAGTLQFF.

This clonotype was recorded at least ten times. This chain uses TRBV2 with TRBJ2-2; no reliable D call. This CDR3 spans 13 amino acids. From germline, CDR1 is SNHLY and CDR2 FYNNEI. V shed 7 bases and J shed 6 bases, with 12 bases lying between them. For the CDR3, the DNA is TGTGCCAGCAACGGCGTGTATTCCGGGGAGCTGTTTTTT. This codes for CASNGVYSGELFF.

This clonotype has ten or more counts. The chain employs TRBV7-2 and TRBJ2-3, with D uncertain. CDR1 is SGHTA and CDR2 is FQGNSA in the germline V gene. The CDR3 is 16 amino acids. The ends were cut back, 5 bases at V and 0 bases at J, with 15 bases in the middle. Written as DNA, the CDR3 is TGTGCCAGCAGCGCCCGGAGTTCCTTTAGCACAGATACGCAGTATTTT. This gives the protein CASSARSSFSTDTQYF.

This chain links TRBV5-6 with TRBJ2-6, with 8 bases matching TRBD1. J was trimmed by 2 bases and V by 4 bases; bases with no gene match: 8. Germline V gene data show CDR1 as SGHDT and CDR2 as YYEEEE. The CDR3 length is 17 residues. CDR3 in amino acids: CASSALQGATGANVLTF. CDR3 DNA sequence: TGTGCCAGCAGCGCCCTGCAGGGGGCAACTGGGGCCAACGTCCTGACTTTC.

This clonotype was recorded at least ten times. Here the CDR3 DNA reads TGCGCCAGCAGCAGGGACAGGGGGAATTCACCCCTCCACTTT. It yields the protein CASSRDRGNSPLHF. The rearrangement joins TRBV4-1 to TRBJ1-6; 11 bases match TRBD1. This CDR3 spans 14 amino acids. J gave up 7 bases and V 5 bases, and 1 base lay outside the gene matches. Per germline, CDR1 MGHRA and CDR2 YSYEKL.